This T cell receptor beta chain was sequenced for a study of blood T cell repertoires in COVID-19 (dated by TCRdb to about 2020). Looking at the study overall: Samples covering the acute and convalescent phases of COVID-19 were provided by collaborators in the United States, Italy and Spain. The dataset comprised deeply sampled blood TCRbeta repertoires from subjects exposed to, actively infected with, or recovered from COVID-19. Nearly every sample came with metadata listing a de-identified subject ID, COVID-19 status, age in years and sex. The material from the prospective study consisted of cDNA or gDNA derived from T cells, B-cell-depleted T cells, or PBMCs. The samples were drawn from two sources: the first 160 participants of the ongoing ImmuneRACE study, and 1,200 or so subjects contributed by 6 global collaborators. Where available, HLA class I and class II types were obtained from metadata supplied by the sample provider rather than from assay-based typing. The repertoires were released in a freely available public database intended as a resource for research on the immune response to SARS-CoV-2.

Overall study outcomes, separate from this receptor: How much clinical and demographic metadata was included differed by source and by participant, and the metadata was provided uncurated.

This clone has just one count. What antigen it recognizes has not been identified. No base qualities exist here, and no much larger clone lies one base off it. At the junction V is shortened by 3 bases and J by 0 bases; bases outside the gene matches: 12. The CDR3 measures 20 amino acids from cysteine to phenylalanine. Only the CDR3 portion is preserved as DNA: 60 bases, with reading frame beginning at the first base. CDR1 KGHSH and CDR2 LQKENI are derived from the germline V gene. TCRbeta CDR3 regions were amplified from genomic DNA by means of the immunoSEQ Assay, a bias-controlled multiplex PCR. The paper's processing steps were these. The number of nucleated cells in each sample was estimated by amplification of reference gene primers within the assay. To quantify the absolute abundance of each unique TCRbeta CDR3 rearrangement, sequence reads were collapsed and filtered. For each sample, productive Simpson clonality was calculated as the square root of Simpson's diversity index over productive rearrangements. In TCRdb, the immuneACCESS table is reduced to in-frame sequences with V and J assigned. These tables do not hold every clone; where another copy was compared, an unresolved V gene accounts for under half, and the others remain unexplained. V, J and clone size derive from that table, while D and trimming were established from the DNA sequence. This sample has 210,000 or so clones in its table, and 83% of those were observed once. The top ten clonotypes cover about 4.8% of the sample.

Participants in the prospective study were enrolled through a virtual design, were aged about 18 to 100 years, and lived in roughly 24 United States geographic areas. Cohort assignment in the prospective study relied on participant-reported clinical history from a screening survey and a study questionnaire. Exposed participants were defined as having been in contact with someone with a PCR-confirmed or clinician-diagnosed COVID-19 case within 2 weeks of study entry. Mobile phlebotomists in the prospective study collected whole blood, serum and a nasopharyngeal or oropharyngeal swab from every participant. Prospective study participants could optionally give additional blood draws and questionnaires over a roughly two-month period. Blood samples from the prospective study were shipped frozen or at room temperature prior to DNA extraction.

The receptor was isolated from a woman aged 45-65 years who had been exposed to COVID-19. The V and J genes are TRBV18 and TRBJ2-1; TRBD1 lines up with 12 middle nucleotides. The sequencing input was PBMCs or T cells enriched from blood (not recorded which). CDR3 sequence: CASSPDWDRGLPSSYNEQFF. Here is the DNA: TGTGCCAGCTCACCTGATTGGGACAGGGGGCTGCCCAGCTCCTACAATGAGCAGTTCTTC.